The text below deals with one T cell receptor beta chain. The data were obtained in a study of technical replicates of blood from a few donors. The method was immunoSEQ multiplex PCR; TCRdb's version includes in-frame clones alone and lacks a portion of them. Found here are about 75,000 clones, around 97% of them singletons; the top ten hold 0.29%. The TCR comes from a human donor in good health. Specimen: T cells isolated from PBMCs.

DNA for the CDR3: TGTGCCTGGATTGTAGGGACAGGAGGTGGCGAGCAGTACTTC. Encoded protein: CAWIVGTGGGEQYF. The V call is TRBV30, the J call TRBJ2-7; 8 bases are shared with TRBD1. J lost 6 bases, V lost 4 bases, and 11 bases had no gene match. Germline-derived CDR1 and CDR2 are GTSNPN and SVGIG (reference sequence). This CDR3 is 14 amino acids long.